This T cell receptor (beta chain) was obtained from a study of low-dose radiotherapy and immunotherapy resistance in tumors. Study information: Cohort 1 was given 0.5 Gy fractions every 2 weeks, 6.5 Gy in total. Each patient took aspirin at a dose of 300 mg by mouth once daily over the course of four cycles, with dosing beginning on cycle 1 day 1. Intravenously given cyclophosphamide 200 mg/m2 followed a two-week schedule that placed each dose one day before radiation and immunotherapy.

This clonotype occurred many times. Time point given: before trial treatment. The study gave donors nivolumab, ipilimumab, aspirin, low-dose cyclophosphamide and low-dose radiotherapy. Alpha- and beta-chain coverage of first-strand cDNA came from TRAV- and TRBV-specific primers. For amplifying TCRs, the PCR ran for around 20 cycles with Phusion, which was used together with a constant-region primer and the adapter on the V primers. TCRdb re-called the reads with MiXCR, one entry per CDR3 protein. The sample comprises around 65,000 distinct CDR3 sequences, about 30% of which are singletons, and 5.5% to 8.5% rests with the top ten. The receptor's source is a male donor with rectosigmoid adenocarcinoma. This material consisted of PBMCs, taken before treatment.

The CDR3 nucleotides read TGTGCCAGCAGCTCGAGGCAGGGGACCGATTCACCCCTCCACTTT. Protein product: CASSSRQGTDSPLHF. The V call is TRBV5-5, the J call TRBJ1-6; weak D call: TRBD1 (6 bases). Germline CDR1 is SGHKS and CDR2 is YYEKEE (reference sequence). Trimming took off 3 bases at V and 8 bases at J, with 15 bases between the two ends. The CDR3 loop spans 15 amino acids.